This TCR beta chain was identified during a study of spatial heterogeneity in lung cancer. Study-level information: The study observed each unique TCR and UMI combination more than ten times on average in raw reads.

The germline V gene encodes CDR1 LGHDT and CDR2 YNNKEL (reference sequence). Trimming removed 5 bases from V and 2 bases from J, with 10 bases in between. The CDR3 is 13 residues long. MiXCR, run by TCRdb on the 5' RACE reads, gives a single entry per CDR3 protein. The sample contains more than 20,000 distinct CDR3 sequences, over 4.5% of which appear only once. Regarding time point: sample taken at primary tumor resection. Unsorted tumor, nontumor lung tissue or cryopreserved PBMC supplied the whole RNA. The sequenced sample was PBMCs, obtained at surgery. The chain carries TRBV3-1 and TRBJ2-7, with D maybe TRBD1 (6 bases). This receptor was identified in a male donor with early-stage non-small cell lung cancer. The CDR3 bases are TGTGCCAGCAGCGCTACAGGGACCTACGAGCAGTACTTC. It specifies CASSATGTYEQYF.